The sequence of this T cell receptor (beta chain) was determined in a study of cytomegalovirus exposure and HLA in healthy donors. Whole-study context: Roughly 80 million unique TCRs from HLA-typed donors were held in an early data release.

CDR1 is SGHAT and CDR2 is FQNNGV in the germline V gene. V lost 0 bases to trimming and J lost 6 bases, with 8 bases between them. This CDR3 region has 13 residues. Primers for the PCR totalled 60 Vbeta and 13 Jbeta. Profiling relied on immunoSEQ multiplex PCR, and the TCRdb table lists in-frame clones only, not all of them. Counted here are roughly 70,000 clones, 70% to 75% occurring once; the ten biggest clones make up 10% to 12%. Sequencing was done on a sample of PBMCs. The J gene is TRBJ1-2, the V gene TRBV11-2, with D unresolved. The TCR was taken from a human donor in good health. The CDR3 region has the DNA TGTGCCAGCAGCTTAGAGGGAGCCAATGGCTACACCTTC. Its protein product is CASSLEGANGYTF.